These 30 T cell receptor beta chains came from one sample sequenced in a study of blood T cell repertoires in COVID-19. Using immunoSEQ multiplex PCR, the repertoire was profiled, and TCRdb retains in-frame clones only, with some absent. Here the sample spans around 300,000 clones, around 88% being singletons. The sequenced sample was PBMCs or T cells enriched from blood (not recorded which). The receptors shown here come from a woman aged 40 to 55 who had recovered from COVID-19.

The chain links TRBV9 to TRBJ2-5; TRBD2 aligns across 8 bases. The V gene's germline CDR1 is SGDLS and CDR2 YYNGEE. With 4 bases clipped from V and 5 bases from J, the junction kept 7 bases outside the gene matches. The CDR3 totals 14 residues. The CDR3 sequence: CASSTVTGGETQYF. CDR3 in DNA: TGTGCCAGCAGCACCGTCACGGGAGGGGAGACCCAGTACTTC.

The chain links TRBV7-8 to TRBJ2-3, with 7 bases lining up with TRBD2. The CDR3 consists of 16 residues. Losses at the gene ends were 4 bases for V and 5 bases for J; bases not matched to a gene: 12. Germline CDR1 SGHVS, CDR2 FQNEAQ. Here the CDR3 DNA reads TGTGCCAGCAGCTCCGGCCCTGGGCGGGAGAAAGATACGCAGTATTTT. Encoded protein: CASSSGPGREKDTQYF.

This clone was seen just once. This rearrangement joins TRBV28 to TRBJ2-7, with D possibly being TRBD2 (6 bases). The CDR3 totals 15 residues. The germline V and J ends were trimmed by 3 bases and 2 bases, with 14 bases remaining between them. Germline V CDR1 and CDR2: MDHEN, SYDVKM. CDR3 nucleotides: TGTGCCAGCAGTTTCGCGGGGCAGACTACCTACGAGCAGTACTTC. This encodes CASSFAGQTTYEQYF. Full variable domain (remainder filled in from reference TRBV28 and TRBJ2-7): DVKVTQSSRYLVKRTGEKVFLECVQDMDHENMFWYRQDPGLGLRLIYFSYDVKMKEKGDIPEGYSVSREKKERFSLILESASTNQTSMYLCASSFAGQTTYEQYFGPGTRLTVT.

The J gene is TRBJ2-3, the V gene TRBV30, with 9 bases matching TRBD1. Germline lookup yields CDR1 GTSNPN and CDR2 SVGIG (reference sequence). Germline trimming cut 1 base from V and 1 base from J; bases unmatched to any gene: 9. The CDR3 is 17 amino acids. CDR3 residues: CAWSDGTGIDGTDTQYF. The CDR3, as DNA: TGTGCCTGGAGTGATGGGACAGGGATTGATGGCACAGATACGCAGTATTTT.

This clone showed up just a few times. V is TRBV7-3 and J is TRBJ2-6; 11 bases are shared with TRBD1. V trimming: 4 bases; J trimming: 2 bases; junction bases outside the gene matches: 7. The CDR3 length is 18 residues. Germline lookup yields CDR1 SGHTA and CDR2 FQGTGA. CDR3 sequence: CASSYTGTGGAGANVLTF. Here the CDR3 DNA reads TGTGCCAGCAGCTACACCGGGACAGGGGGAGCTGGGGCCAACGTCCTGACTTTC.

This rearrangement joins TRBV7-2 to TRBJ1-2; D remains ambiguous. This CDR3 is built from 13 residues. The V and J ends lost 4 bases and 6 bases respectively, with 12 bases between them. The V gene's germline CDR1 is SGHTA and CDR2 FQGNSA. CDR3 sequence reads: CASSSRFSDGYTF. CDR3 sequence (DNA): TGTGCCAGCAGCTCTAGATTTTCCGATGGCTACACCTTC.

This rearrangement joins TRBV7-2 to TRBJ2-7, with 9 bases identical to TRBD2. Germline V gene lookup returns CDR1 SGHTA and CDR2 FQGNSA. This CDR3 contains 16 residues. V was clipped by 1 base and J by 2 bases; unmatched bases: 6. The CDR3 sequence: CASSLGVAGAAYEQYF. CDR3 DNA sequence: TGTGCCAGCAGCTTAGGGGTAGCGGGGGCCGCCTACGAGCAGTACTTC.

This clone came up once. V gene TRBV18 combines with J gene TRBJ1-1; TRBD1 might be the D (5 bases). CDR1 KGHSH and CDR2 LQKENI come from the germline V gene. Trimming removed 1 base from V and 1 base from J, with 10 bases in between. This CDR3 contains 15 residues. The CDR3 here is CASSPRTGQNTEAFF. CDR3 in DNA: TGTGCCAGCTCACCACGAACAGGCCAGAACACTGAAGCTTTCTTT.

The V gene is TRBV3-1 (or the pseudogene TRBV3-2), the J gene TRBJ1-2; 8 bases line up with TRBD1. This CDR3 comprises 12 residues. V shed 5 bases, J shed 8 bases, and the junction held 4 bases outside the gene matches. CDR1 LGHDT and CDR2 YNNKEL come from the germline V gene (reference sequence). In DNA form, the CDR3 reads TGTGCCAGCAGCTCGACAGGGGTCGGCTACACCTTC. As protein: CASSSTGVGYTF.

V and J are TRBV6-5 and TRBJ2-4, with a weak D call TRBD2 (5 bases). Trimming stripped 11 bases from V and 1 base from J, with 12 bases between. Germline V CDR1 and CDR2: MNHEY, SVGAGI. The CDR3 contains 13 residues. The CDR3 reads CAGQGSAKNIQYF. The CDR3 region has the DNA TGTGCCGGCCAAGGGAGTGCCAAAAACATTCAGTACTTC.

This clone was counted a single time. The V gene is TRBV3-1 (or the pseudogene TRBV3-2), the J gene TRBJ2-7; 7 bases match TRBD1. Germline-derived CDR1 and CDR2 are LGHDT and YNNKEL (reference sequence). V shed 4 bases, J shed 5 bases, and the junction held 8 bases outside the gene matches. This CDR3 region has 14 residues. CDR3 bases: TGTGCCAGCAGCCCGTACGGGACAGTAGACGAGCAGTACTTC. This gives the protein CASSPYGTVDEQYF.

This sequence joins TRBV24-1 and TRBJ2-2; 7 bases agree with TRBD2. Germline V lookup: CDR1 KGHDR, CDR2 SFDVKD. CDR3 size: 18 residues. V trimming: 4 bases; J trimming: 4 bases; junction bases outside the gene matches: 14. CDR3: CATSDREGGAGVTGELFF. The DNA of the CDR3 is TGTGCCACCAGTGACCGCGAGGGAGGGGCGGGTGTCACCGGGGAGCTGTTTTTT.

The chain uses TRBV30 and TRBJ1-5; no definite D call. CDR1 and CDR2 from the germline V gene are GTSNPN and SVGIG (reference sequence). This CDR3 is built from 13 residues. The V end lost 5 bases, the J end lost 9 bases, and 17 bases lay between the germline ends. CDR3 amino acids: CAWGLFEDAPQHF. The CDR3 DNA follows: TGTGCCTGGGGGCTTTTCGAGGATGCGCCCCAGCATTTT.

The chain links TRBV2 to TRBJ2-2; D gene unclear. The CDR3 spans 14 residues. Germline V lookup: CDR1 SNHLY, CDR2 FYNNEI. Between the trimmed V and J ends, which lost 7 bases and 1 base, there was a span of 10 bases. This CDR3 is CASKFRVNTGELFF. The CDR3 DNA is TGTGCCAGCAAGTTCCGGGTGAACACCGGGGAGCTGTTTTTT.

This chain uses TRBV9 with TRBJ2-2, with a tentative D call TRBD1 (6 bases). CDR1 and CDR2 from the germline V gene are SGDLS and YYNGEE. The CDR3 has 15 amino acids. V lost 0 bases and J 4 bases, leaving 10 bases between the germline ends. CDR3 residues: CASSVDQGFTGELFF. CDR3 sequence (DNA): TGTGCCAGCAGCGTAGATCAGGGGTTCACCGGGGAGCTGTTTTTT.

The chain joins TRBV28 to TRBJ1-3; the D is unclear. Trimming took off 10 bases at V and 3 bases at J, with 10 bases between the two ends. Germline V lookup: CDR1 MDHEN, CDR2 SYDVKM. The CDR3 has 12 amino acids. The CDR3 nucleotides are TGTGCCACGGGTTCGGGTGGAAACACCATATATTTT. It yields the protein CATGSGGNTIYF.

CDR3 bases: TGTGCCAGCAGGGCCGACAGGGGAAATCAGCCCCAGCATTTT. This encodes CASRADRGNQPQHF. The gene calls are TRBV6-5 and TRBJ1-5; 8 nucleotides line up with TRBD1. Germline V gene lookup returns CDR1 MNHEY and CDR2 SVGAGI. CDR3 size: 14 residues. After removal of 6 bases from V and 4 bases from J, the junction contained 5 bases not matched to a gene.

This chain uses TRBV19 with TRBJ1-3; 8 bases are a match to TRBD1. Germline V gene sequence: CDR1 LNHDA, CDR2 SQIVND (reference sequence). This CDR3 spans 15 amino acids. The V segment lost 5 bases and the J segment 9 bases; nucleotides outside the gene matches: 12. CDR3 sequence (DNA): TGTGCCAGTAGTGACCCGGGACAGGCCCTAGGCACCATATATTTT. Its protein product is CASSDPGQALGTIYF. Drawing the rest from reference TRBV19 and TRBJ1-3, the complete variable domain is DGGITQSPKYLFRKEGQNVTLSCEQNLNHDAMYWYRQDPGQGLRLIYYSQIVNDFQKGDIAEGYSVSREKKESFPLTVTSAQKNPTAFYLCASSDPGQALGTIYFGEGSWLTVV.

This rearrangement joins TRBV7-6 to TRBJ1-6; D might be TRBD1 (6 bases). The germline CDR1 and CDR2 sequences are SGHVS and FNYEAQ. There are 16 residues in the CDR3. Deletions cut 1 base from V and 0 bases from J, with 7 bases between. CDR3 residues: CASSLGGRSYNSPLHF. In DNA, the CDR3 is TGTGCCAGCAGCTTAGGGGGGCGCTCCTATAATTCACCCCTCCACTTT. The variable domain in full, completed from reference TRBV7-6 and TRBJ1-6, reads GAGVSQSPRYKVTKRGQDVALRCDPISGHVSLYWYRQALGQGPEFLTYFNYEAQQDKSGLPNDRFSAERPEGSISTLTIQRTEQRDSAMYRCASSLGGRSYNSPLHFGNGTRLTVT.

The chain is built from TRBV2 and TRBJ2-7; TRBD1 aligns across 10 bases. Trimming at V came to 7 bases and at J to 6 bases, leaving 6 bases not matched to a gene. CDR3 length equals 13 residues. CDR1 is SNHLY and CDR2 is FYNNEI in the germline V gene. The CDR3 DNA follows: TGTGCCAGCACCGGACAGGGGGGTTTCGAGCAGTACTTC. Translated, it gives CASTGQGGFEQYF.

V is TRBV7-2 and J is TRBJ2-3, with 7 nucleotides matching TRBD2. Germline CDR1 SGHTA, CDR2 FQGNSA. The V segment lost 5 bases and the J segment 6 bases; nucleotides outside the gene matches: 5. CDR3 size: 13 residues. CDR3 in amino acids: CASSTSGEDTQYF. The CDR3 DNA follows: TGTGCCAGCAGCACCAGCGGGGAGGATACGCAGTATTTT.

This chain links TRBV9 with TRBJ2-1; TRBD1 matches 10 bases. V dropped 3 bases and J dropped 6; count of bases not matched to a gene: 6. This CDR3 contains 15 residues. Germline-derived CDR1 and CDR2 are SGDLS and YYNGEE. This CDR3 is CASSAGQGLINEQFF. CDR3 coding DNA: TGTGCCAGCAGCGCGGGACAGGGGCTCATCAATGAGCAGTTCTTC. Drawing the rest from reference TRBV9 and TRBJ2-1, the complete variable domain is DSGVTQTPKHLITATGQRVTLRCSPRSGDLSVYWYQQSLDQGLQFLIQYYNGEERAKGNILERFSAQQFPDLHSELNLSSLELGDSALYFCASSAGQGLINEQFFGPGTRLTVL.

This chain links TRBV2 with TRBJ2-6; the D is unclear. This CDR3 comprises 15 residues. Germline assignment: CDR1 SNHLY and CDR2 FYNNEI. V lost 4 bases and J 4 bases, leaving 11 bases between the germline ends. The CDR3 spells CASSVIQTGANVLTF. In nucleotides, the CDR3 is TGTGCCAGCAGTGTAATCCAGACAGGGGCCAACGTCCTGACTTTC.

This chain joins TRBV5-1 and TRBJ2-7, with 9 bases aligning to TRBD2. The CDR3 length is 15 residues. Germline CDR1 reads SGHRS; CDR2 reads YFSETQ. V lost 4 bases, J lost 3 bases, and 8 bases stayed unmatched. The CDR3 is CASSPGTSNYYEQYF. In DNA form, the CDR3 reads TGCGCCAGCAGCCCAGGGACTAGCAATTACTACGAGCAGTACTTC.

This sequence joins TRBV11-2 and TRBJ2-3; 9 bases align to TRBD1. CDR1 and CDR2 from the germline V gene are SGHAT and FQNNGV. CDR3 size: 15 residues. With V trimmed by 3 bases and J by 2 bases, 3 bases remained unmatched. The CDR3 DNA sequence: TGTGCCAGCAGCTTTCGACAGGGGGTCACAGATACGCAGTATTTT. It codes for CASSFRQGVTDTQYF.

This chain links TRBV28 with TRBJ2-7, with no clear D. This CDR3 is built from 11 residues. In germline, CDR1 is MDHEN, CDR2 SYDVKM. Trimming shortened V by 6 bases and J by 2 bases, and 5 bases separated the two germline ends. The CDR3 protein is CASRTAYEQYF. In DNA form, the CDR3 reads TGTGCCAGCAGGACTGCCTACGAGCAGTACTTC.

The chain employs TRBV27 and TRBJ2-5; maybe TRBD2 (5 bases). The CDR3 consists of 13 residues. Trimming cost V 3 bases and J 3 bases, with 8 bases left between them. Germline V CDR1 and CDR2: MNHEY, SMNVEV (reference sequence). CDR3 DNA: TGTGCCAGCAGTTTCCGGGAAAAAGAGACCCAGTACTTC. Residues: CASSFREKETQYF.

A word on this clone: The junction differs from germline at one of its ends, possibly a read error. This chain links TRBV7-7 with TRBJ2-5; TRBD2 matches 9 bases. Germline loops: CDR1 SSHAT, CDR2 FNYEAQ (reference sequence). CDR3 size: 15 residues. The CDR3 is CASSSTSGRFETQYF. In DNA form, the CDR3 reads TGTGCTAGCAGTTCAACTAGCGGGCGGTTTGAGACCCAGTACTTC.

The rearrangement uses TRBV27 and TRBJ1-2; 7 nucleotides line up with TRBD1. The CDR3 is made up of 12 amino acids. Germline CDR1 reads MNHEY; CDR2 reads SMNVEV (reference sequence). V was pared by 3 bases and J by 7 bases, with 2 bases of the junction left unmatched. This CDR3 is CASSFDRVGYTF. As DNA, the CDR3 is TGTGCCAGCAGTTTCGACAGGGTTGGCTACACCTTC.

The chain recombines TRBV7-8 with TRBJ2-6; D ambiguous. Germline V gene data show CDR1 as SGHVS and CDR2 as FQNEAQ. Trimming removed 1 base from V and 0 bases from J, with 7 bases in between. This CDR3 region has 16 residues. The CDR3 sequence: CASSLELLSGANVLTF. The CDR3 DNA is TGTGCCAGCAGCTTAGAATTACTCTCTGGGGCCAACGTCCTGACTTTC. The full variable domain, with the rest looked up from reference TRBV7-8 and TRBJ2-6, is GAGVSQSPRYKVAKRGQDVALRCDPISGHVSLFWYQQALGQGPEFLTYFQNEAQLDKSGLPSDRFFAERPEGSVSTLKIQRTQQEDSAVYLCASSLELLSGANVLTFGAGSRLTVL.